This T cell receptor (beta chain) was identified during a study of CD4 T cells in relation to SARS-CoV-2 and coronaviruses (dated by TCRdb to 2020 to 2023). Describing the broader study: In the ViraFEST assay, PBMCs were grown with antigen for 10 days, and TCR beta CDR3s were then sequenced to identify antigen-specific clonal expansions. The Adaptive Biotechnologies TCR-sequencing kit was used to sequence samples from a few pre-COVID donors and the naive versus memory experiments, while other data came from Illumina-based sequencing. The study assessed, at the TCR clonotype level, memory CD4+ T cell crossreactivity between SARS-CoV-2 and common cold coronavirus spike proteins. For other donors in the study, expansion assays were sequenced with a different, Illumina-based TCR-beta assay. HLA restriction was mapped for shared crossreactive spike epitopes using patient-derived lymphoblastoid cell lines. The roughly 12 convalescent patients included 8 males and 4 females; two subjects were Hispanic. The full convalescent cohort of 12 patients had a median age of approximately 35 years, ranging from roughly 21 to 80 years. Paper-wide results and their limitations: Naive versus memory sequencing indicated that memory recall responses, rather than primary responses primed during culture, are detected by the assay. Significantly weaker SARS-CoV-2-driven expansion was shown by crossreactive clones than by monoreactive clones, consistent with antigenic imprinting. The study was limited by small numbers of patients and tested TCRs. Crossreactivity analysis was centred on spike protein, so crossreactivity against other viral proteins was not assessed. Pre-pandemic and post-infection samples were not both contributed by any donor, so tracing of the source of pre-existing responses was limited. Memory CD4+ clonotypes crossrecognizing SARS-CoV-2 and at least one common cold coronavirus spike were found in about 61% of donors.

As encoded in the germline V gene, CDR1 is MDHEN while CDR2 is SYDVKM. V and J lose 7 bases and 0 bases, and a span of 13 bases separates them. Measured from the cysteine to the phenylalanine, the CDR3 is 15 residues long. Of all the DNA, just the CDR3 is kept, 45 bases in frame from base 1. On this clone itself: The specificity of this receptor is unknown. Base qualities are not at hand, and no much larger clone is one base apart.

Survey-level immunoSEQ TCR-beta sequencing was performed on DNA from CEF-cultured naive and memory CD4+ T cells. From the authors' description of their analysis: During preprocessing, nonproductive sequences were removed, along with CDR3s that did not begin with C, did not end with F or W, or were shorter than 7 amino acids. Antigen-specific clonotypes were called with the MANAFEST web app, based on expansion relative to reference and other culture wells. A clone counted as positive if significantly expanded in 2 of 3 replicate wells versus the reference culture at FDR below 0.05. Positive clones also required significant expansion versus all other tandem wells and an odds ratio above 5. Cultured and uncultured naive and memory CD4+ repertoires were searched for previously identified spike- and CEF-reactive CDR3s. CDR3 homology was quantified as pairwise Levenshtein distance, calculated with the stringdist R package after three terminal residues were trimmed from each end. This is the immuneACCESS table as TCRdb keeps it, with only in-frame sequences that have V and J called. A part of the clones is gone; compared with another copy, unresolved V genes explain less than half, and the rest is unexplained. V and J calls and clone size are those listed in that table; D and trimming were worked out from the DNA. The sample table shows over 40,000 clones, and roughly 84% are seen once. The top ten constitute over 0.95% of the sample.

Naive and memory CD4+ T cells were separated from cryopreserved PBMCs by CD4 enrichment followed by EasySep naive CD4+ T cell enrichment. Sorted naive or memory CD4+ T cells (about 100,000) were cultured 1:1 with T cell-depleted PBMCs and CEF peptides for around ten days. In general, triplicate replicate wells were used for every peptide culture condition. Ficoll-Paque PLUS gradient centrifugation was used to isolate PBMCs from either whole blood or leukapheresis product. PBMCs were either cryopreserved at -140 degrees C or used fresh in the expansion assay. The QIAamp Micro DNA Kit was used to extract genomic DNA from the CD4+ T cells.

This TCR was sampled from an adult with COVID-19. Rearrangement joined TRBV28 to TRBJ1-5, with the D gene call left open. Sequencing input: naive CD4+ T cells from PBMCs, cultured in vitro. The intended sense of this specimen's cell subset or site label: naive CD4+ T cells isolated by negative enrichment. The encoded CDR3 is CASNIRVNSNQPQHF. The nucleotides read TGTGCCAGCAACATACGGGTTAATAGCAATCAGCCCCAGCATTTT.